The 14 T cell receptor beta chains given below trace back to one sample, sequenced in a study of regulatory T cells in long-lasting Graves disease. According to the study, TCR beta libraries were built with iRepertoire HTBI primers and CDR3-region Arm-PCR. In TCRdb, the multiplex PCR reads were re-called with MiXCR into one record per CDR3 protein. The table has fewer than 500,000 distinct CDR3 sequences, 15% to 20% seen once; the top ten hold 12%. Stated time point: newly diagnosed GD, antithyroid drugs for less than 3 months. Extracted PBMC RNA gave rise to the TCR library. The sample was also linked to a second study, of T cells in Graves' hyperthyroidism and ophthalmopathy.

This sample comprised peripheral blood mononuclear cells (PBMCs), obtained at new diagnosis, from a patient treated with antithyroid drugs. These receptors all come from a man in his forties with Graves disease.

In its sample, this clonotype was seen many times. The chain carries TRBV20-1 and TRBJ2-7; D unclear. Germline CDR1 is DFQATT and CDR2 is SNEGSKA (reference sequence). There are 15 residues in the CDR3. Trimming removed 0 bases at V and 0 bases at J, with 12 bases between. CDR3 in amino acids: CSARDPDGASYEQYF. Here the CDR3 DNA reads TGCAGTGCTAGAGATCCGGACGGCGCCTCCTACGAGCAGTACTTC.

This clonotype was seen many times. J is TRBJ2-2 and V is TRBV5-1, with unresolved D. Germline loops: CDR1 SGHRS, CDR2 YFSETQ. Between the trimmed V and J ends, which lost 0 bases and 4 bases, there was a span of 7 bases. This CDR3 has 14 amino acids. The CDR3 loop is CASSLDPLTGELFF. The CDR3 DNA reads TGCGCCAGCAGCTTGGATCCGCTCACCGGGGAGCTGTTTTTT.

There are many counts of this clonotype. V and J are TRBV24-1 and TRBJ2-1; D is perhaps TRBD1 (7 bases). Germline loops: CDR1 KGHDR, CDR2 SFDVKD. V lost 7 bases to trimming and J lost 8 bases, with 14 bases between them. The CDR3 covers 13 residues. CDR3 nucleotides: TGTGCCACCAGAGCCACAGGGGAGGATGAGCAGTTCTTC. It specifies CATRATGEDEQFF.

This clonotype came up a few times. The V and J genes are TRBV28 and TRBJ2-5, with D possibly called TRBD1 or TRBD2 (5 bases each). V was cut by 3 bases and J by 1 base, with 9 bases left in between. The germline gives CDR1 MDHEN, CDR2 SYDVKM. The CDR3 is 14 residues long. This chain's CDR3 is CASSFSGLQETQYF. Written as DNA, the CDR3 is TGTGCCAGCAGTTTTTCGGGGCTCCAAGAGACCCAGTACTTC.

Ten or more counts support this clonotype. V is TRBV2 and J is TRBJ2-1, with D unclear. The germline CDR1 and CDR2 sequences are SNHLY and FYNNEI. This CDR3 has 13 amino acids. Trimming stripped 6 bases from V and 6 bases from J, with 12 bases between. In DNA, the CDR3 is TGTGCCAGCAGACGGCCTTTCCGCAATGAGCAGTTCTTC. This gives the protein CASRRPFRNEQFF.

This clonotype was picked up many times. The chain links TRBV5-1 to TRBJ2-7; perhaps TRBD1 as D (6 bases). The ends were cut back, 0 bases at V and 7 bases at J, with 14 bases in the middle. Germline values: CDR1 SGHRS, CDR2 YFSETQ. The CDR3 spans 14 residues. This chain's CDR3 is CASSLEGVAREQYF. CDR3 DNA sequence: TGCGCCAGCAGCTTGGAGGGGGTAGCCCGGGAGCAGTACTTC.

This clonotype has ten or more counts. The DNA of the CDR3 is TGTGCCAGCAGTCCGCTAGCCGGGACAAGCAGCACAGATACGCAGTATTTT. Amino acids: CASSPLAGTSSTDTQYF. This sequence joins TRBV2 and TRBJ2-3; possible D gene TRBD1, 6 bases. CDR3 length equals 17 residues. Germline CDR1 SNHLY, CDR2 FYNNEI. Trimming stripped 5 bases from V and 0 bases from J, with 18 bases between.

Of note for this clonotype: A much larger clone is a single base away; this may be a read error. The missing conserved phenylalanine or tryptophan at the end of this CDR3 makes a read error likely. V usage is TRBV18 and J usage is TRBJ1-6, with 8 nucleotides matching TRBD1. The CDR3 is made up of 14 amino acids. The trim removed 4 bases at V and 7 bases at J, leaving 3 bases unmatched. The germline gives CDR1 KGHSH, CDR2 LQKENI. Here the CDR3 DNA reads TGTGCCAGCTCACAGGGACAGGTGAATTCACCCCTCCACGTT. Translation: CASSQGQVNSPLHV.

This clonotype was seen repeatedly, ten times or more. V is TRBV18 and J is TRBJ2-1; D is perhaps TRBD1 (6 bases). The V gene lost 2 bases and the J gene lost 8 bases, with 16 bases spanning the gap. CDR3 length: 15 residues. Germline V CDR1 and CDR2: KGHSH, LQKENI. CDR3 protein: CASSPVDSLFHEQFF. The CDR3 DNA follows: TGTGCCAGCTCACCAGTGGACAGCCTTTTCCATGAGCAGTTCTTC.

This clonotype was seen ten or more times. The rearrangement joins TRBV5-1 to TRBJ2-7; D is unresolved. The CDR3 runs to 15 residues. The V end lost 0 bases, the J end lost 5 bases, and 15 bases lay between the germline ends. Germline CDR1 reads SGHRS; CDR2 reads YFSETQ. DNA of the CDR3: TGCGCCAGCAGCTTGGGGCAGCAGAAGGCCGACGAGCAGTACTTC. Translation gives CASSLGQQKADEQYF. The full variable domain, completed using reference TRBV5-1 and TRBJ2-7, is KAGVTQTPRYLIKTRGQQVTLSCSPISGHRSVSWYQQTPGQGLQFLFEYFSETQRNKGNFPGRFSGRQFSNSRSEMNVSTLELGDSALYLCASSLGQQKADEQYFGPGTRLTVT.

The rearrangement uses TRBV6-1 and TRBJ2-3, with a tentative D call TRBD1 (5 bases). The closer fit of TRBJ2-7 to the DNA end suggests the J call may be wrong. The CDR3 is 13 residues long. Germline V lookup: CDR1 MNHNS, CDR2 SASEGT. The CDR3 sequence: CASSRRVDDEQYF. The CDR3 DNA follows: TGTGCCAGCAGTCGCAGGGTTGATGACGAGCAGTACTTC.

This clonotype was counted only a few times. V and J are TRBV6-1 and TRBJ2-1, with D hard to call. CDR1 and CDR2 (germline): MNHNS, SASEGT. The CDR3 totals 10 residues. The V end was cut by 6 bases, the J end by 15 bases, with 12 bases between. CDR3: CASSSSPRFF. As DNA, the CDR3 is TGTGCCAGCAGCTCCTCCCCCCGGTTCTTC.

This clonotype has more than one count but fewer than ten. V usage is TRBV12-3 or TRBV12-4 and J usage is TRBJ1-5, with 7 bases aligning to TRBD1. The junction had 4 bases not matched to a gene; V was cut back by 4 bases and J by 7 bases. This CDR3 has 13 amino acids. CDR3 residues: CASSYRGGQPQHF. The CDR3 DNA is TGTGCCAGCAGTTACAGGGGCGGGCAGCCCCAGCATTTT.

This clonotype was seen ten or more times. This sequence joins TRBV24-1 and TRBJ2-3; 14 bases align to TRBD2. Germline trimming cut 4 bases from V and 6 bases from J; bases unmatched to any gene: 20. The CDR3 extends over 21 amino acids. Germline loops: CDR1 KGHDR, CDR2 SFDVKD. CDR3 nucleotides: TGTGCCACCAGTGACTCTGCACCCATTCCCGGGACTAGCGGGAGTTCGGATACGCAGTATTTT. Amino acid sequence: CATSDSAPIPGTSGSSDTQYF.